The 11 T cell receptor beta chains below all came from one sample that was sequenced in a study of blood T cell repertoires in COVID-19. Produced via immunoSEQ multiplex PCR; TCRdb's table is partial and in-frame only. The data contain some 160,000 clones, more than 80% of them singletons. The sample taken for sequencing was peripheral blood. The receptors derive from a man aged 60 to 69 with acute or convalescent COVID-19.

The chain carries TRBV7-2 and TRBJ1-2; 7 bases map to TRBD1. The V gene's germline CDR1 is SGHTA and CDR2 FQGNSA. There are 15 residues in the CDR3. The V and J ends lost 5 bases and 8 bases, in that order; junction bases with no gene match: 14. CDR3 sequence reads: CASSPGTAGQGGYTF. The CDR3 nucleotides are TGTGCCAGCAGCCCCGGGACAGCGGGTCAGGGAGGCTACACCTTC.

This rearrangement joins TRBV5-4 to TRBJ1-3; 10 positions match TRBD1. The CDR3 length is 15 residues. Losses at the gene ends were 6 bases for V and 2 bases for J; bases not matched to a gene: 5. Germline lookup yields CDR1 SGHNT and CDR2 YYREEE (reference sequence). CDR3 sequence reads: CASTPGQGAGNTIYF. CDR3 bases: TGTGCCAGCACACCTGGACAGGGGGCTGGAAACACCATATATTTT. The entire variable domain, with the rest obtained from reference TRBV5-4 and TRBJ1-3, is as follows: ETGVTQSPTHLIKTRGQQVTLRCSSQSGHNTVSWYQQALGQGPQFIFQYYREEENGRGNFPPRFSGLQFPNYSSELNVNALELDDSALYLCASTPGQGAGNTIYFGEGSWLTVV.

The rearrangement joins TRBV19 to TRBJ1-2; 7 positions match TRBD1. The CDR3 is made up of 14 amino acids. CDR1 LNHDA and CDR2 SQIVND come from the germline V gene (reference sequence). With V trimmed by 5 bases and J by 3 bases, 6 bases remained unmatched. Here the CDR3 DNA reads TGTGCCAGTAGTGGACGACAGGGCCACTATGGCTACACCTTC. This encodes CASSGRQGHYGYTF.

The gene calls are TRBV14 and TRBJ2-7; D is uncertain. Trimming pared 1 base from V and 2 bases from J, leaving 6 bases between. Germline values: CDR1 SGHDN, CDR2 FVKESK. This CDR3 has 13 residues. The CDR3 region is CASSQGWPYEQYF. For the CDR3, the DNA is TGTGCCAGCAGCCAAGGGTGGCCCTACGAGCAGTACTTC. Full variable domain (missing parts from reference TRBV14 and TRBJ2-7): EAGVTQFPSHSVIEKGQTVTLRCDPISGHDNLYWYRRVMGKEIKFLLHFVKESKQDESGMPNNRFLAERTGGTYSTLKVQPAELEDSGVYFCASSQGWPYEQYFGPGTRLTVT.

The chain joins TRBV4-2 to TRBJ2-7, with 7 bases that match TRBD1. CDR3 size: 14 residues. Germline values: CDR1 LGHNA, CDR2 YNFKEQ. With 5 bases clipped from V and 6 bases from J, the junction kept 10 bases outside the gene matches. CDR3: CASSREGQSTEQYF. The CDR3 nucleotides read TGTGCCAGCAGCAGAGAGGGACAGAGTACCGAGCAGTACTTC.

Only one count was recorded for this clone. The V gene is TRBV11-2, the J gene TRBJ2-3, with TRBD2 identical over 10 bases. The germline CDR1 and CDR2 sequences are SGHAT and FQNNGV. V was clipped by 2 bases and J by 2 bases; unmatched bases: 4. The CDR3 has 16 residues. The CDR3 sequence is CASSLLAGALTDTQYF. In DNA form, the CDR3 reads TGTGCCAGCAGCTTACTAGCGGGGGCCCTCACAGATACGCAGTATTTT.

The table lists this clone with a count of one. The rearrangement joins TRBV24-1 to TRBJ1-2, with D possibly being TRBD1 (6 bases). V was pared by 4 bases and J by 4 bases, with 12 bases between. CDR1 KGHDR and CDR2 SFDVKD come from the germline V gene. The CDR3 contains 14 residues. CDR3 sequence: CATSDSGTSYGYTF. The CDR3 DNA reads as TGTGCCACCAGTGACTCCGGGACAAGCTATGGCTACACCTTC.

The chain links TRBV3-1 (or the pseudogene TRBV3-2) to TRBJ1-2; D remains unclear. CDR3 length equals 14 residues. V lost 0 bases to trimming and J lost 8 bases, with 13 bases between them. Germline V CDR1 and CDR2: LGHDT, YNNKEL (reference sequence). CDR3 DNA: TGTGCCAGCAGCCAAGAATTGCGGGGTCGAGGCTACACCTTC. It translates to CASSQELRGRGYTF.

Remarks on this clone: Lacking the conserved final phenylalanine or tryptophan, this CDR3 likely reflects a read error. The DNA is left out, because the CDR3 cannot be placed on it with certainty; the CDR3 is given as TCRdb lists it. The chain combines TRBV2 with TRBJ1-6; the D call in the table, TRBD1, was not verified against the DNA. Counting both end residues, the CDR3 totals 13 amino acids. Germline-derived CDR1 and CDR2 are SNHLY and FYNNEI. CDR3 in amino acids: CASSPRTDPIYYL.

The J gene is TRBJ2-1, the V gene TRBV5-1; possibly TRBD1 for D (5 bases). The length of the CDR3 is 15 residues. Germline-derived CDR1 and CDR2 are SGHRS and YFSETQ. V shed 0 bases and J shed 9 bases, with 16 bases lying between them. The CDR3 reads CASSLARGRVGEQFF. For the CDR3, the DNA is TGCGCCAGCAGCTTGGCCCGAGGCAGGGTCGGTGAGCAGTTCTTC. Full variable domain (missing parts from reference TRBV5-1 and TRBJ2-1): KAGVTQTPRYLIKTRGQQVTLSCSPISGHRSVSWYQQTPGQGLQFLFEYFSETQRNKGNFPGRFSGRQFSNSRSEMNVSTLELGDSALYLCASSLARGRVGEQFFGPGTRLTVL.

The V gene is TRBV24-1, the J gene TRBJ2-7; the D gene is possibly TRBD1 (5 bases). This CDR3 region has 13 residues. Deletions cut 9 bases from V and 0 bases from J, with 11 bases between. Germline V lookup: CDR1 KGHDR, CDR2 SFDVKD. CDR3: CATATESSYEQYF. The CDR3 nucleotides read TGTGCCACCGCGACAGAGAGCTCCTACGAGCAGTACTTC.